The 21 T cell receptor beta chains below were found in one sample sequenced in a study of blood T cell repertoires in COVID-19. Repertoires were generated with immunoSEQ multiplex PCR, while TCRdb's copy carries only in-frame clones and drops some. This sample has 200,000 to 250,000 clones, with more than 85% found just once. The sequencing sample was made of peripheral blood. The source is a man aged 55 to 69 with acute or convalescent COVID-19.

In its sample, this clone was seen once. The V call is TRBV7-9, the J call TRBJ1-1; 7 bases line up with TRBD1. The V and J ends lost 5 bases and 7 bases, in that order; junction bases with no gene match: 10. The CDR3 spans 14 residues. Germline V gene data show CDR1 as SEHNR and CDR2 as FQNEAQ (reference sequence). CDR3 nucleotide sequence: TGTGCCAGCAGCCCGTGGACCGGACAGGATGAAGCTTTCTTT. As protein: CASSPWTGQDEAFF. The complete variable domain, with remaining parts taken from reference TRBV7-9 and TRBJ1-1, reads DTGVSQNPRHKITKRGQNVTFRCDPISEHNRLYWYRQTLGQGPEFLTYFQNEAQLEKSRLLSDRFSAERPKGSFSTLEIQRTEQGDSAMYLCASSPWTGQDEAFFGQGTRLTVV.

This clone was seen a few times. The junction departs from germline at one end; a sequencing error may be responsible. CDR3 nucleotides: TGTGCCAGTAGTGTAGACACCGGGACAGGACGATACAATGAGCAGTTCTTC. Its protein product is CASSVDTGTGRYNEQFF. The V call is TRBV19, the J call TRBJ2-1; 8 bases are a match to TRBD1. The length of the CDR3 is 17 residues. From germline, CDR1 is LNHDA and CDR2 SQIVND (reference sequence).

This sequence joins TRBV7-2 and TRBJ1-3, with TRBD1 matching 7 bases. The length of the CDR3 is 16 residues. The V segment lost 5 bases and the J segment 0 bases; nucleotides outside the gene matches: 7. Germline assignment: CDR1 SGHTA and CDR2 FQGNSA. DNA for the CDR3: TGTGCCAGCAGCCGTCGGCCAGGGGGCTCTGGAAACACCATATATTTT. Protein product: CASSRRPGGSGNTIYF. The whole variable domain, remainder taken from reference TRBV7-2 and TRBJ1-3, is GAGVSQSPSNKVTEKGKDVELRCDPISGHTALYWYRQSLGQGLEFLIYFQGNSAPDKSGLPSDRFSAERTGGSVSTLTIQRTQQEDSAVYLCASSRRPGGSGNTIYFGEGSWLTVV.

Only one count was recorded for this clone. This CDR3 is CASSFVGQGSYGYTF. CDR3 DNA sequence: TGCGCCAGCAGCTTTGTGGGACAGGGGAGCTATGGCTACACCTTC. The rearrangement links TRBV5-1 to TRBJ1-2; 10 positions agree with TRBD1. This CDR3 is built from 15 residues. V lost 2 bases, J lost 4 bases, and 5 bases stayed unmatched. In germline, CDR1 is SGHRS, CDR2 YFSETQ.

The chain uses TRBV5-4 and TRBJ1-2; 10 bases are shared with TRBD1. The germline V gene has CDR1 SGHNT and CDR2 YYREEE (reference sequence). The trim removed 4 bases at V and 8 bases at J, leaving 2 bases unmatched. The CDR3 covers 12 residues. The CDR3 reads CASSPDRGGYTF. DNA of the CDR3: TGTGCCAGCAGCCCGGACAGGGGGGGCTACACCTTC.

This rearrangement joins TRBV4-2 to TRBJ1-1, with a weak D call TRBD1 (5 bases). This CDR3 is built from 14 residues. V lost 1 base and J 5 bases, leaving 11 bases between the germline ends. Per the germline V gene, CDR1 is LGHNA and CDR2 is YNFKEQ. CDR3 loop: CASSQGGVGTEAFF. DNA for the CDR3: TGTGCCAGCAGCCAAGGGGGGGTAGGGACTGAAGCTTTCTTT.

The chain recombines TRBV28 with TRBJ1-6, with 7 bases that match TRBD1. V dropped 5 bases and J dropped 9; count of bases not matched to a gene: 10. Germline loops: CDR1 MDHEN, CDR2 SYDVKM. This CDR3 comprises 15 residues. DNA of the CDR3: TGTGCCAGCAGTGAGGACAGGTTAATGGGTTCACCCCTCCACTTT. As protein: CASSEDRLMGSPLHF.

The table lists this clone with a count of one. This sequence joins TRBV25-1 and TRBJ2-7; TRBD1 matches 9 bases. The CDR3 has 16 amino acids. Trimming cost V 4 bases and J 4 bases; bases outside gene matches: 11. CDR1 and CDR2 from the germline V gene are MGHDK and SYGVNS. The CDR3 protein is CASSGPSGTGSYEQYF. CDR3 bases: TGTGCCAGCAGTGGACCTTCCGGGACAGGGAGTTACGAGCAGTACTTC.

This chain uses TRBV5-1 with TRBJ2-2; D is unresolved. Per the germline V gene, CDR1 is SGHRS and CDR2 is YFSETQ. Trimming pared 0 bases from V and 4 bases from J, leaving 10 bases between. The CDR3 extends over 15 amino acids. CDR3 DNA sequence: TGCGCCAGCAGCTTGGTTCAACAGTCCACCGGGGAGCTGTTTTTT. It translates to CASSLVQQSTGELFF.

This clone occurred a few times. The rearrangement joins TRBV2 to TRBJ2-1; no definite D call. This CDR3 contains 10 residues. Germline loops: CDR1 SNHLY, CDR2 FYNNEI. V was shortened by 7 bases and J by 5 bases, with 3 bases between the two germline ends. Written as DNA, the CDR3 is TGTGCCAGCACCAACAATGAGCAGTTCTTC. It codes for CASTNNEQFF.

The chain joins TRBV5-1 to TRBJ2-7; TRBD1 matches at 7 bases. Losses at the gene ends were 4 bases for V and 3 bases for J; bases not matched to a gene: 10. This CDR3 has 15 amino acids. Per germline, CDR1 SGHRS and CDR2 YFSETQ. The CDR3 here is CASSAPRQGSYEQYF. DNA of the CDR3: TGCGCCAGCAGCGCGCCTAGACAGGGAAGCTACGAGCAGTACTTC.

This chain connects TRBV11-2 to TRBJ2-3; TRBD1 is a possible D gene (5 bases). Looked up from germline, CDR1 is SGHAT and CDR2 is FQNNGV. This CDR3 is 17 amino acids long. V was trimmed by 3 bases and J by 1 base, leaving 17 bases between them. The CDR3 is CASSFRVYPLRTDTQYF. The CDR3 DNA follows: TGTGCCAGCAGCTTCAGGGTTTACCCCCTCCGCACAGATACGCAGTATTTT.

CDR3 residues: CASSPSGKETQYF. DNA of the CDR3: TGCGCCAGCAGCCCCTCGGGTAAAGAGACCCAGTACTTC. The chain couples TRBV5-1 to TRBJ2-5; D is undetermined. Germline loops: CDR1 SGHRS, CDR2 YFSETQ. This CDR3 is built from 13 residues. The V end lost 4 bases, the J end lost 3 bases, and 10 bases lay between the germline ends.

V usage is TRBV6-5 and J usage is TRBJ2-2; 9 nucleotides line up with TRBD2. The CDR3 covers 14 residues. CDR1 is MNHEY and CDR2 is SVGAGI in the germline V gene. Losses at the gene ends were 10 bases for V and 4 bases for J; bases not matched to a gene: 7. The CDR3 here is CATQRGVGTGELFF. DNA of the CDR3: TGTGCCACGCAGCGGGGGGTTGGCACCGGGGAGCTGTTTTTT.

The rearrangement joins TRBV6-2 or TRBV6-3 to TRBJ2-7, with D perhaps matching TRBD1 (5 bases). Germline-derived CDR1 and CDR2 are MNHEY and SVGEGT. The CDR3 loop spans 15 amino acids. V lost 0 bases, J lost 0 bases, and 9 bases lay in between. The CDR3 region is CASSYSQGSSYEQYF. The CDR3, as DNA: TGTGCCAGCAGTTACTCTCAGGGCAGCTCCTACGAGCAGTACTTC.

The chain employs TRBV19 and TRBJ1-1; D perhaps matches TRBD1 (6 bases). V was clipped by 5 bases and J by 0 bases, with 13 bases between them. Germline V CDR1 and CDR2: LNHDA, SQIVND (reference sequence). CDR3 size: 15 residues. In DNA form, the CDR3 reads TGTGCCAGTAGTTCTATCGACAGGCTGAACACTGAAGCTTTCTTT. Its translation: CASSSIDRLNTEAFF.

The J gene is TRBJ2-1, the V gene TRBV9, with 14 bases lining up with TRBD2. V dropped 4 bases and J dropped 6; count of bases not matched to a gene: 3. The CDR3 totals 15 residues. Germline V lookup: CDR1 SGDLS, CDR2 YYNGEE. In DNA form, the CDR3 reads TGTGCCAGCAGCAGGACTAGCGGGGGGCGCAATGAGCAGTTCTTC. Translated: CASSRTSGGRNEQFF.

The gene calls are TRBV6-5 and TRBJ1-3, with 8 bases lining up with TRBD1. The CDR3 spans 15 residues. Trimming removed 5 bases from V and 0 bases from J; junction bases left unmatched: 3. Germline V CDR1 and CDR2: MNHEY, SVGAGI. For the CDR3, the DNA is TGTGCCAGCAGTCAGGGGGCCCTCTCTGGAAACACCATATATTTT. Protein sequence: CASSQGALSGNTIYF.

This clone was seen once. This chain uses TRBV11-3 with TRBJ2-3; possible D gene TRBD2, 5 bases. This CDR3 spans 14 amino acids. Per the germline V gene, CDR1 is SGHNT and CDR2 is YENEEA. Trimming removed 5 bases at V and 0 bases at J, with 9 bases between. CDR3 sequence (DNA): TGTGCCAGCAGCGTCTCGGGAAGCACAGATACGCAGTATTTT. It codes for CASSVSGSTDTQYF. Full variable domain (missing parts from reference TRBV11-3 and TRBJ2-3): EAGVVQSPRYKIIEKKQPVAFWCNPISGHNTLYWYLQNLGQGPELLIRYENEEAVDDSQLPKDRFSAERLKGVDSTLKIQPAELGDSAVYLCASSVSGSTDTQYFGPGTRLTVL.

This chain uses TRBV30 with TRBJ2-5; 7 bases are shared with TRBD1. The junction had 11 bases not matched to a gene; V was cut back by 0 bases and J by 4 bases. CDR3 size: 16 residues. Germline values: CDR1 GTSNPN, CDR2 SVGIG (reference sequence). The CDR3 spells CAWSVRGPRQRETQYF. The CDR3 DNA is TGTGCCTGGAGTGTAAGGGGGCCCCGTCAACGAGAGACCCAGTACTTC.

The chain uses TRBV5-1 and TRBJ2-1; TRBD2 matches at 7 bases. The germline gives CDR1 SGHRS, CDR2 YFSETQ. Trimming removed 3 bases from V and 6 bases from J; junction bases left unmatched: 21. The CDR3 contains 19 residues. The CDR3, as DNA: TGCGCCAGCAGCTCTGGGCTAGCGGTATCCTCAAGAAAGGTCAATGAGCAGTTCTTC. Its protein is CASSSGLAVSSRKVNEQFF.